This T cell receptor beta chain is drawn from a study of T-cell memory formation after mild COVID-19. Regarding the study as a whole: Clones contracting day 15 to 85 were balanced CD4/CD8; later expanders leaned CD4+.

TCRdb reprocessed the 5' RACE reads via MiXCR and lists one record per CDR3 protein. The table shows 340,000 or so distinct CDR3 sequences, with roughly 13% occurring only once. This clonotype has just a few counts. As yet, its antigen is unknown. CDR3 length: 15 residues. The germline gives CDR1 LNHDA, CDR2 SQIVND (reference sequence). The J segment lost 4 bases and the V segment lost 7 bases, leaving 6 bases of the junction unmatched. This sequence was found in a man aged 18 to 35 who had mild COVID-19 (a few samples of this study predate the infection). Cell type and time point are not known. The chain couples TRBV19 to TRBJ2-1; 11 bases align to TRBD2. Sequencing used PBMCs or a T cell subset sorted from them (not recorded which). For the CDR3, the DNA is TGTGCCAGTACCGCCGGGACTAGCGGATACAATGAGCAGTTCTTC. It codes for CASTAGTSGYNEQFF.